The 13 T cell receptor beta chains presented below share a single source sample, sequenced in a study of T and B cells in COVID-19 patients (dated by TCRdb to about 2020). Genomic DNA extracted from blood was used in amounts of about 220-550 ng for amplification of TRB repertoires. Sequencing instrument: Illumina MiSeq. Multiplex PCR with BIOMED2 TRB-A/B primer pools was used to amplify the TRB rearrangements. The public sequencing data were trimmed at Q25 with fastp and processed into clonotypes with MiXCR by TCRdb, which kept only in-frame beta chains. Every entry covers one CDR3 protein and lists the most common genes and DNA from its rows. The sample yields 8,700 or so distinct CDR3 sequences; about 32% were counted once. The ten top clones hold roughly 23% of the sample. The sequenced sample consisted of blood. These receptors all come from a human donor who had recovered from COVID-19.

This clonotype was counted between two and nine times. The V and J genes are TRBV15 and TRBJ1-1; D is undetermined. V was pared by 0 bases and J by 0 bases, with 8 bases between. The CDR3 runs 15 residues. Germline V gene sequence: CDR1 LNHNV, CDR2 YYDKDF (reference sequence). The CDR3 loop reads CATSRDPRLNTEAFF. The CDR3 region has the DNA TGTGCCACCAGCAGAGATCCCCGGTTGAACACTGAAGCTTTCTTT.

This clonotype was detected a few times. This chain connects TRBV5-6 to TRBJ1-5; D is unclear. From germline, CDR1 is SGHDT and CDR2 YYEEEE. This CDR3 is built from 13 residues. V was pared by 4 bases and J by 11 bases, with 16 bases between. This chain's CDR3 is CASSGGSAAAQHF. The CDR3 DNA sequence: TGTGCCAGCAGCGGTGGGTCTGCCGCGGCCCAGCATTTT.

The chain employs TRBV10-3 and TRBJ2-7; D is uncertain. V was trimmed by 3 bases and J by 2 bases, leaving 11 bases between them. The CDR3 sequence is 14 residues long. Germline V lookup: CDR1 ENHRY, CDR2 SYGVKD. The CDR3 DNA sequence: TGTGCCATCAGTGATCAGAGGAGACCCTACGAGCAGTACTTC. It translates to CAISDQRRPYEQYF.

This clonotype counts as medium-sized. The genes are TRBV19 and TRBJ2-6; D uncertain. The ends were cut back, 7 bases at V and 0 bases at J, with 25 bases in the middle. Germline-derived CDR1 and CDR2 are LNHDA and SQIVND (reference sequence). CDR3 length: 20 residues. The CDR3 DNA is TGTGCCAGTACCAGCGTTCATTGGGTGCGCACCGTCTCTGGGGCCAACGTCCTGACTTTC. This translates into CASTSVHWVRTVSGANVLTF.

A note on this clonotype: A much larger clone differs from this one at a single base, so this may be a read error. The genes are TRBV5-4 and TRBJ2-6; D gene uncertain. The CDR3 consists of 14 residues. Germline CDR1 SGHNT, CDR2 YYREEE (reference sequence). The CDR3 coding sequence is TGTGCCAGCAGCTTCTCCTCTGGGTCCAACGTCCTGACTTTC. This codes for CASSFSSGSNVLTF.

This clonotype ranks as medium-sized. The V call is TRBV6-5, the J call TRBJ2-7; maybe TRBD2 (6 bases). CDR3 length equals 15 residues. Between the trimmed V and J ends, which lost 5 bases and 3 bases, there was a span of 17 bases. Germline values: CDR1 MNHEY, CDR2 SVGAGI. The CDR3 DNA is TGTGCCAGCAGTCTTACTAGCACCCCTAGCTACGAGCAGTACTTC. Translated, it gives CASSLTSTPSYEQYF.

This clonotype is categorized as medium-sized. The V gene is TRBV30, the J gene TRBJ2-1; D is unclear. V lost 2 bases, J lost 3 bases, and 8 bases lay in between. CDR3 length: 13 amino acids. Germline V gene data show CDR1 as GTSNPN and CDR2 as SVGIG (reference sequence). The CDR3 sequence: CAWSFMVYNEQFF. CDR3 in DNA: TGTGCCTGGAGTTTTATGGTCTACAATGAGCAGTTCTTC.

This clonotype is labeled medium-sized. The V call is TRBV6-6, the J call TRBJ2-1; 7 positions agree with TRBD2. V lost 7 bases, J lost 10 bases, and 10 bases stayed unmatched. Germline V gene lookup returns CDR1 MNHNY and CDR2 SVGAGI (reference sequence). This CDR3 is 13 amino acids long. CDR3 sequence: CASTLGRVREQFF. CDR3 bases: TGTGCCAGCACCTTAGGGAGGGTCAGAGAGCAGTTCTTC.

By sample share, this clonotype is medium-sized. This sequence joins TRBV27 and TRBJ2-7; D is tentatively TRBD1 or TRBD2 (5 bases each). The germline gives CDR1 MNHEY, CDR2 SMNVEV (reference sequence). This CDR3 region has 13 residues. Deletions cut 8 bases from V and 1 base from J, with 12 bases between. The CDR3 is CASGDGRSYEQYF. The CDR3 nucleotides are TGTGCCAGCGGGGACGGTAGGTCCTACGAGCAGTACTTC.

By sample fraction, this clonotype is medium-sized (0.01 to 0.1%). The chain uses TRBV24-1 and TRBJ2-2, with 7 bases fitting TRBD1. CDR1 KGHDR and CDR2 SFDVKD come from the germline V gene. Trimming cost V 6 bases and J 3 bases; bases outside gene matches: 6. The CDR3 length is 15 residues. CDR3 sequence: CATSTGTAHTGELFF. For the CDR3, the DNA is TGTGCCACCAGTACCGGGACAGCTCACACCGGGGAGCTGTTTTTT.

The V gene is TRBV4-3, the J gene TRBJ2-7; 11 bases fit TRBD2. From germline, CDR1 is LGHNA and CDR2 YSLEER. Trimming cost V 2 bases and J 0 bases; bases outside gene matches: 3. The CDR3 is made up of 16 amino acids. The CDR3 region is CASSQHLAGGSYEQYF. In nucleotides, the CDR3 is TGCGCCAGCAGCCAACACCTAGCGGGGGGCTCCTACGAGCAGTACTTC.

This clonotype was picked up a small number of times. As DNA, the CDR3 is TGTGCCAGCAGCTTAGACGCGGTCAGGCCGAAGGATGAGCAGTTCTTC. Translated: CASSLDAVRPKDEQFF. The chain links TRBV7-6 to TRBJ2-1, with no clear D. CDR1 and CDR2 (germline): SGHVS, FNYEAQ. The CDR3 loop spans 16 amino acids. V dropped 1 base and J dropped 8 bases, with 18 bases sitting between them. The complete variable domain, with remaining parts taken from reference TRBV7-6 and TRBJ2-1, reads GAGVSQSPRYKVTKRGQDVALRCDPISGHVSLYWYRQALGQGPEFLTYFNYEAQQDKSGLPNDRFSAERPEGSISTLTIQRTEQRDSAMYRCASSLDAVRPKDEQFFGPGTRLTVL.

The genes are TRBV7-2 and TRBJ2-7, with a tentative D call TRBD1 (6 bases). Germline assignment: CDR1 SGHTA and CDR2 FQGNSA. V lost 6 bases and J lost 3, with 12 bases in between. CDR3 length equals 13 residues. In DNA, the CDR3 is TGTGCCAGCAGGTACAGGGTAGGCTACGAGCAGTACTTC. Translating it yields CASRYRVGYEQYF.